This entry features one T cell receptor (beta chain) sequence. What antigen it recognizes has not been identified. Base qualities are not provided; no much larger clone lies one nucleotide away. Library prep was done by the immunoSEQ multiplex PCR assay. A mixture of 60 forward primers for TCR Vbeta segments and 13 reverse primers for TCR Jbeta segments was used in the multiplex PCR. The CDR3 region of rearranged TCR beta genes was amplified from genomic DNA by a multiplex PCR assay. The amplified TCR beta libraries were sequenced on the Illumina HiSeq System as 87-base-pair reads. On the study's bioinformatics: Across the 500 to 750 repertoires, a later analysis counted approximately 83 million unique TCR beta chains, around 11 million of which were shared by at least two donors. Raw reads were error-corrected and collapsed into unique sequences with a nearest-neighbor algorithm that merged closely related sequences to remove PCR and sequencing errors. CDR3 sequences were aligned to IMGT reference sequences to assign V, D and J gene segments. For a sequence to be retained, a match of at least six nucleotides was required to both a V gene segment and a J gene segment. Rearrangements were called productive when the CDR3 lacked stop codons and stayed in frame with V and J; all others were non-productive. Following IMGT convention, CDR3 was defined as the stretch from the second conserved V-encoded cysteine up to the conserved J-encoded phenylalanine. The earlier analysis of about 590 of the donors excluded sequences that lacked an unambiguous match to a single V gene segment. In an earlier analysis of several hundred of the donors, V segments were called functional above 56.7% productive rearrangements and were called segregating when the between-donor standard deviation exceeded 5%. To diagnose cytomegalovirus status from the catalog of TCR beta chain sequences, a statistical classification framework was built. A later analysis assigned V and J genes by comparing TCR nucleotide sequences with IMGT/GENE-DB human TR gene sequences. The TCRdist pipeline was used in a later analysis to assign CDR3 sequences and most-parsimonious VDJ recombination scenarios. In a later analysis, each TCR beta chain was defined by its CDR3 amino acid sequence together with its V-gene family, and reads without a unique V-gene family were excluded. In a later analysis, 450 to 600 highly shared, low-generation-probability nucleotide sequences were removed to address suspected cross-contamination and a sequencing artifact. In a later analysis, a clonal expansion index for each public chain was calculated from normalized within-repertoire ranks of inferred template counts. In a later analysis, generation probabilities were computed using a VDJ recombination model fitted to out-of-frame rearrangements, and the results were checked against IGoR. In a later analysis, TCR-TCR, TCR-HLA and TCR-CMV co-occurrence was scored with hypergeometric tests, and a repertoire-size bias correction was applied to TCR pairs. A later analysis estimated false discovery rates by permuting HLA or CMV assignments 20 times. In a later analysis, co-occurring TCRs were grouped with DBSCAN, and TCRdist sequence similarity was added when clustering was performed within HLA-allele-positive subsets. For co-occurrence clustering, repertoires with fewer than 30,000 or more than 120,000 public chains were excluded, along with 4 to 6 repertoires with anomalous nucleotide sharing. This immuneACCESS table, as held by TCRdb, lists in-frame sequences with V and J called but not all clones. Of the missing ones, under half trace to an unresolved V gene in checked studies; the others have no known cause. V and J calls and clone size follow that table, whereas D and trimming were derived from the DNA. The sample profile shows roughly 150,000 clones; roughly 85% of them were found once. The ten biggest clones cover approximately 6.2% of the sample.

This sample was included in a study of cytomegalovirus exposure and HLA in healthy donors (dated by TCRdb to the late 2010s). Concerning the study at large: In an earlier analysis of 450 to 750 of the donors, about 260 Gb of sequence data and 100 million or so unique TCR beta sequences from roughly 190 million T cells were reported. Around 320 gigabases of sequencing data and tens of millions of unique TCR sequences were included in an early release covering over 600 HLA-typed donors. Among the roughly 400 genotyped donors, about 83% belonged to the genetic ancestry cluster associated with self-reported Caucasian donors. The study was designed to test whether signatures of past pathogen exposure could be identified by cataloging public T cell receptors. The study used immunosequencing to profile the T cell repertoires of about 670 subjects and linked those repertoires to cytomegalovirus serostatus. Besides the first cohort of 500 to 700 subjects, a separate validation cohort made up of 95 to 150 different subjects was used. High-throughput TCR immunosequencing, statistical association of individual TCRs with disease status, and machine learning were combined to predict cytomegalovirus infection status. To study patterns of TCR occurrence, a later analysis re-analyzed previously published TCR beta repertoires from around 660 donors and added high-resolution HLA genotyping. The later analysis used no new phenotypic data to find candidate immune exposures, relying instead on TCR beta sequences and their occurrence across donors. To decide whether each TCR beta V gene segment behaved as functional or pseudogenic, an earlier analysis of some 540 of the donors relied on high-throughput TCR beta sequencing. Donor age, sex, ethnicity and CMV serostatus were compiled alongside the repertoire data. A later genetic analysis used genome-wide SNP genotypes for about three fifths of the roughly 700 donors, treating that subset as a discovery cohort. All discovery cohort repertoires had been generated using a single sequencing platform. HLA typing covered class I and class II loci at four-digit resolution. Typing coverage differed by locus: A, B, C, DRB1 and DQB1 were typed in about 620-630 donors, DQA1 in about 500, DPA1 in roughly 590, and DPB1 in around 490. About five DR-DQ haplotypes were treated as single units for association and clustering because of strong linkage in the cohort. Among some 400 genotyped donors of the cohort, an average of approximately 240,000 unique TCR beta nucleotide sequences were sequenced per donor, roughly a sixth of them non-productive.

The cohort comprised under 700 healthy bone marrow donors. At the time of sampling, every cohort member was nominally healthy, though immune exposures that went unrecorded were likely present. The donor tested CMV seropositive, placing the donor among the 290 or so seropositive members of the cohort. Each donor provided a peripheral blood sample, and peripheral blood mononuclear cells were used for TCR beta sequencing. The Qiagen DNeasy Blood Extraction Kit was used to extract genomic DNA from the blood cell samples. Summary of the overall study and its limitations: In an earlier analysis of around 500 of the donors, most TCR beta V segments appeared in productive rearrangements about 90% or about 30% of the time, broadly matching IMGT annotations. V-gene and J-gene trimming of TCR beta chains was associated with a missense DCLRE1C variant in a later genetic analysis, and the association was replicated in an independent cohort. In vitro tests confirmed that a few of the cytomegalovirus-associated TCR beta chains recognize cytomegalovirus antigens. The only immune exposure information available for the cohort was CMV serostatus. HLA typing was unavailable for some donors at each locus, so association tests used only the typed subset. The study gave a list of 150 to 200 TCR beta chains associated with cytomegalovirus. This cohort had only TCR beta chains sequenced, and the lack of alpha or paired-chain data limited which features could be detected. In a later analysis, the rate of TCR association differed among HLA loci, with DRB1 alleles having the most associated TCRs and HLA-C alleles having the fewest. At a false discovery rate of 0.05, a later analysis linked some 18,000 TCR beta sequences to specific HLA alleles. Because counts were too low, about 17 rarely observed V segments, including chromosome 9 orphons, were excluded from the earlier analysis of some 590 of the donors. According to the authors, the approach could potentially be generalized to other disease states and immunological phenotypes. Some IMGT-functional V segments, including TRBV6-2 and TRBV6-3, could not be told apart with the 87-base-pair reads, so those segments were excluded. A further reported finding was that TCR beta sequences accurately predicted the HLA-A and HLA-B alleles for most subjects in the first cohort. Most TCR sequences were seen in very few donors, while some public TCRs were found in many individuals. The sequencing pipeline was judged likely to have produced a cluster of highly shared sequence variants as a technical artifact. Several of the top co-occurrence clusters appeared to be linked to parvovirus B19, influenza, CMV and Epstein-Barr virus, according to a later analysis. In both the original and validation cohorts, the classifier was reported to diagnose cytomegalovirus status with high specificity and sensitivity. A later analysis found that most CMV-associated TCR beta chains appeared HLA-restricted, with HLA associations seemingly driven largely by CMV exposure. Correlated functional status among segregating V segments might reflect linkage disequilibrium, but an unknown experimental factor could not be ruled out. In a later analysis, HLA-associated TCR beta chains were found to be more clonally expanded and to have lower generation probabilities than equally common non-associated chains. According to a later genetic analysis, donors in an Asian-associated ancestry cluster had fewer N-insertions in productive TCRs than the approximately 700-donor mean. Roughly uniform sequencing depth across donors was assumed in presence/absence analyses, although this assumption may not hold. Assigning TCR associations to individual alleles was difficult when HLA alleles, especially DR and DQ, strongly co-occurred.

The junction shows trimming of 0 bases on V and 1 base on J, plus 12 bases between the germline ends. The CDR3 has 16 amino acids, counting the end cysteine and phenylalanine. The retained sequence is limited to the CDR3, 48 bases, with the frame set at the first base. Per the germline V gene, SGHRS is the CDR1 and YFSETQ is the CDR2. The receptor chain draws on TRBV5-1 and TRBJ2-3; the D gene is perhaps TRBD2, on 6 matching bases. The receptor comes from a man aged 40-49 years in good health and CMV-seropositive. Input material: PBMCs. The DNA sequence is TGCGCCAGCAGCTTGGGCGGGGTTTACCGCACAGATACGCAGTATTTT. This yields the protein CASSLGGVYRTDTQYF.